This entry describes one TCR beta chain. This record belongs to a study of sequential checkpoint blockade in melanoma. Germline CDR1 and CDR2: MDHEN and SYDVKM. V shed 5 bases, J shed 3 bases, and the junction held 7 bases outside the gene matches. The CDR3 consists of 14 residues. Treatment of the sample: randomized to nivolumab then ipilimumab (arm A) or the reverse (arm B). From thawed PBMCs, live CD3+CD8+ cells negative for CD19 and CD56 were sorted. Generated by immunoSEQ multiplex PCR, the TCRdb table keeps only in-frame clones and is missing some. The sample holds 30,000 or so clones; roughly 85% are singletons and the top ten take about 20%.

This chain uses TRBV28 with TRBJ2-7, with TRBD1 identical over 7 bases. The clonotype originates from a human donor with melanoma. Material: CD8+ T cells sorted from blood (inferred from file names), obtained from a patient given nivolumab and ipilimumab in sequence. The CDR3 sequence is CASSPLTGSYEQYF. The CDR3 nucleotides are TGTGCCAGCAGTCCCCTGACAGGGAGCTACGAGCAGTACTTC.